The TCR beta chain described here comes from a study of T cell repertoires in cytomegalovirus infection. Overall study results and limits: Predominance within the ex vivo response was attributable to HLA-C-restricted CMV-specific TCR beta clonotypes.

MiXCR, run by TCRdb on the reads, gives a single entry per CDR3 protein. The sample consists of around 440,000 distinct CDR3 sequences, approximately 10% of them appearing once. The germline gives CDR1 SEHNR, CDR2 FQNEAQ (reference sequence). The CDR3 runs 14 residues. The ends lost 2 bases at V and 7 bases at J; junction bases unmatched: 5. This clonotype was counted at least ten times. What it binds is unknown. The rearrangement joins TRBV7-9 to TRBJ1-5, with 7 bases fitting TRBD1. This receptor was taken from a human donor in good health (CMV status not recorded). Some clones in this sample may be carry-over from other donors' samples. Sequencing input: PBMCs. The CDR3 is CASSLQGGQQPQHF. In DNA form, the CDR3 reads TGTGCCAGCAGCTTACAGGGGGGACAGCAGCCCCAGCATTTT.